Listed below are T cell receptor beta chains from one sample, sequenced in a study of CD8+ T cells in alopecia areata. Some clones are missing from TCRdb's copy, which holds only in-frame ones; the method was immunoSEQ multiplex PCR. The sample consists of around 120,000 clones, over 60% of them appearing once. This material consisted of CD4+ T cells sorted from blood, taken at week 4, from a patient treated with tofacitinib. Every receptor here comes from a human donor with alopecia areata. CDR3s include the opening cysteine and the closing phenylalanine or tryptophan. The order of the fields is J gene, D gene, V gene, CDR3 length, clone size, CDR3 DNA, CDR3 protein. D genes are given only for firm matches. Rows may omit the clone size; those that give it use once, few, many or a size class.

j_gene: TRBJ2-6; d_gene: TRBD1; v_gene: TRBV7-8; len: 19; abundance: .; CDR3nt: TGTGCCAGCAGCGGGGAGGGACAGGGATTTGTCTCTGGGGCCAACGTCCTGACTTTC; CDR3aa: CASSGEGQGFVSGANVLTF
j_gene: TRBJ2-6; d_gene: .; v_gene: TRBV15; len: 14; abundance: .; CDR3nt: TGTGCCACCAGCAGAGAAGGTGGGGCCAACGTCCTGACTTTC; CDR3aa: CATSREGGANVLTF
j_gene: TRBJ2-5; d_gene: TRBD2; v_gene: TRBV19; len: 14; abundance: .; CDR3nt: TGTGCCAGTAGTTCCTCGGCGGGAGGAGAGACCCAGTACTTC; CDR3aa: CASSSSAGGETQYF
j_gene: TRBJ2-7; d_gene: .; v_gene: TRBV20-1; len: 11; abundance: .; CDR3nt: TGCAGTGCTAGAGATGCCTACGAGCAGTACTTC; CDR3aa: CSARDAYEQYF
j_gene: TRBJ1-5; d_gene: .; v_gene: TRBV9; len: 14; abundance: .; CDR3nt: TGTGCCAGCAGCCCGGGGGGTAGCAATCAGCCCCAGCATTTT; CDR3aa: CASSPGGSNQPQHF
j_gene: TRBJ1-2; d_gene: .; v_gene: TRBV7-3; len: 12; abundance: .; CDR3nt: TGTGCCAGCAGCTTAACAGGGTATGGCTACACCTTC; CDR3aa: CASSLTGYGYTF
j_gene: TRBJ2-1; d_gene: TRBD2; v_gene: TRBV30; len: 18; abundance: .; CDR3nt: TGTGCCTGGAGTGGAACTTTACGGGCTAGCGGGAGAGGAGATGAGCAGTTCTTC; CDR3aa: CAWSGTLRASGRGDEQFF
j_gene: TRBJ1-5; d_gene: .; v_gene: TRBV29-1; len: 13; abundance: .; CDR3nt: TGCAGCGTTGTGGGGGGCGCCGGGCAGCCCCAGCATTTT; CDR3aa: CSVVGGAGQPQHF
j_gene: TRBJ1-2; d_gene: .; v_gene: TRBV4-1; len: 15; abundance: .; CDR3nt: TGCGCCAGCAGCCAAGGTCGAGGACAGCTTTATGGCTACACCTTC; CDR3aa: CASSQGRGQLYGYTF
j_gene: TRBJ1-5; d_gene: TRBD1; v_gene: TRBV6-6; len: 16; abundance: few; CDR3nt: TGTGCCAGCAGAGGGACTGGGACAGTATACAATCAGCCCCAGCATTTT; CDR3aa: CASRGTGTVYNQPQHF
j_gene: TRBJ1-2; d_gene: .; v_gene: TRBV20-1; len: 11; abundance: .; CDR3nt: TGCAGTGCTTACAGGGAAGGAGGCTACACCTTC; CDR3aa: CSAYREGGYTF
j_gene: TRBJ2-1; d_gene: .; v_gene: TRBV7-8; len: 14; abundance: .; CDR3nt: TGTGCCAGCAGCTTAGCGAGAGCCCGCAATGAGCAGTTCTTC; CDR3aa: CASSLARARNEQFF
j_gene: TRBJ2-3; d_gene: TRBD2; v_gene: TRBV10-3; len: 15; abundance: few; CDR3nt: TGTGCCATCAGTGACTCGACTAGCGGCACAGATACGCAGTATTTT; CDR3aa: CAISDSTSGTDTQYF
j_gene: TRBJ2-7; d_gene: TRBD2; v_gene: TRBV29-1; len: 13; abundance: .; CDR3nt: TGCAGCGTATTCGGGACTAGCGCCCACGAGCAGTACTTC; CDR3aa: CSVFGTSAHEQYF
j_gene: TRBJ2-6; d_gene: .; v_gene: TRBV30; len: 14; abundance: .; CDR3nt: TGTGCCTGGAGTTGGGCGGCCGGGGCCAACGTCCTGACTTTC; CDR3aa: CAWSWAAGANVLTF
j_gene: TRBJ2-1; d_gene: .; v_gene: TRBV5-1; len: 14; abundance: .; CDR3nt: TGCGCCAGCAGCTTGGGGACAAATTACAATGAGCAGTTCTTC; CDR3aa: CASSLGTNYNEQFF
j_gene: TRBJ2-2; d_gene: .; v_gene: TRBV30; len: 14; abundance: .; CDR3nt: TGTGCCTGGAGTGTACCCGGGGGCACCGGGGAGCTGTTTTTT; CDR3aa: CAWSVPGGTGELFF
j_gene: TRBJ1-2; d_gene: TRBD1; v_gene: TRBV6-5; len: 15; abundance: .; CDR3nt: TGTGCCAGCAGTTACACCCCGGGACAGGGCGGTGGCTACACCTTC; CDR3aa: CASSYTPGQGGGYTF
j_gene: TRBJ1-2; d_gene: TRBD1; v_gene: TRBV29-1; len: 16; abundance: .; CDR3nt: TGCAGCGTTGATACCACACAGGGGGCGCGGCGGTGGGGCTACACCTTC; CDR3aa: CSVDTTQGARRWGYTF
j_gene: TRBJ2-7; d_gene: TRBD2; v_gene: TRBV10-3; len: 13; abundance: .; CDR3nt: TGTGCCACCGGACTAGCGGGAGTTTACGAGCAGTACTTC; CDR3aa: CATGLAGVYEQYF
j_gene: TRBJ2-7; d_gene: .; v_gene: TRBV4-1; len: 14; abundance: .; CDR3nt: TGCGCCAGCAGACAAGAAGGCCGCTCCTACGAGCAGTACTTC; CDR3aa: CASRQEGRSYEQYF
j_gene: TRBJ1-6; d_gene: .; v_gene: TRBV18; len: 15; abundance: .; CDR3nt: TGTGCCAGCTCACCGCACAGGGAGAGCAATTCACCCCTCCACTTT; CDR3aa: CASSPHRESNSPLHF
j_gene: TRBJ1-2; d_gene: TRBD1; v_gene: TRBV5-6; len: 16; abundance: .; CDR3nt: TGTGCCAGCAGCTTGGTTCACGTGCAGGGGGCAGGAGGCTACACCTTC; CDR3aa: CASSLVHVQGAGGYTF
j_gene: TRBJ2-7; d_gene: TRBD2; v_gene: TRBV2; len: 15; abundance: few; CDR3nt: TGTGCCAGCAGTCCCTTGGGGGAGGGCACCTACGAGCAGTACTTC; CDR3aa: CASSPLGEGTYEQYF
j_gene: TRBJ1-4; d_gene: .; v_gene: TRBV7-2; len: 12; abundance: few; CDR3nt: TGTGCCAGCAGCTGGAGGGGTGAAAAACTGTTTTTT; CDR3aa: CASSWRGEKLFF
j_gene: TRBJ2-3; d_gene: .; v_gene: TRBV2; len: 13; abundance: .; CDR3nt: TGTGCCAGCAGTGAAACCCCCACAGATACGCAGTATTTT; CDR3aa: CASSETPTDTQYF
j_gene: TRBJ2-7; d_gene: .; v_gene: TRBV28; len: 15; abundance: .; CDR3nt: TGTGCCAGCAGACCGCCCGGGACTTCCGTCTACGAGCAGTACTTC; CDR3aa: CASRPPGTSVYEQYF
j_gene: TRBJ1-5; d_gene: .; v_gene: TRBV27; len: 13; abundance: .; CDR3nt: TGTGCCAGCAGTTGGGACTCCAATCAGCCCCAGCATTTT; CDR3aa: CASSWDSNQPQHF